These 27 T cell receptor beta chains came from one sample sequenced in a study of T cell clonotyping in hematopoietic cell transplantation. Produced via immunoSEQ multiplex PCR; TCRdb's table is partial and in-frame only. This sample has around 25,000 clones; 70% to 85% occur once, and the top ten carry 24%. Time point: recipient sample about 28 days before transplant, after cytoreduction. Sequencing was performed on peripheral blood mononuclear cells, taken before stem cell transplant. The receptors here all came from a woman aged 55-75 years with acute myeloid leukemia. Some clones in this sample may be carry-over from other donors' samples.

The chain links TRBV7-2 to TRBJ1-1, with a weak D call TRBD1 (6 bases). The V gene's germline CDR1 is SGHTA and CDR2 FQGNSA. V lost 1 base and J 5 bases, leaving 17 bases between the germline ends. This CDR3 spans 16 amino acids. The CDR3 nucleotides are TGTGCCAGCAGCTTAGGGGGGCCGCAACGGGGAACTGAAGCTTTCTTT. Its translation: CASSLGGPQRGTEAFF.

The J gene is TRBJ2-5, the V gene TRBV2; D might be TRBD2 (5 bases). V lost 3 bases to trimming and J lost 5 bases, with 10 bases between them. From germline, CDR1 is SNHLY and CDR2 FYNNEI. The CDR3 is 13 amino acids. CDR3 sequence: CASSDGVGETQYF. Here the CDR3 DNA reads TGTGCCAGCAGTGACGGGGTTGGGGAGACCCAGTACTTC.

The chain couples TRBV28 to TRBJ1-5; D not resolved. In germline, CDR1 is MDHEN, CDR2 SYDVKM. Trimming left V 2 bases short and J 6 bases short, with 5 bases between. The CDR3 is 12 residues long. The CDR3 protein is CASSLLAQPQHF. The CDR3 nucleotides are TGTGCCAGCAGTTTACTCGCTCAGCCCCAGCATTTT.

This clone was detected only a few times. CDR3 coding DNA: TGTGCCAGCAGCTTCCTAGCGGCGAACACCGGGGAGCTGTTTTTT. Translating gives CASSFLAANTGELFF. The V gene is TRBV27, the J gene TRBJ2-2, with 7 bases aligning to TRBD2. CDR1 and CDR2 (germline): MNHEY, SMNVEV (reference sequence). Trimming removed 6 bases from V and 0 bases from J; junction bases left unmatched: 4. The CDR3 is 15 amino acids.

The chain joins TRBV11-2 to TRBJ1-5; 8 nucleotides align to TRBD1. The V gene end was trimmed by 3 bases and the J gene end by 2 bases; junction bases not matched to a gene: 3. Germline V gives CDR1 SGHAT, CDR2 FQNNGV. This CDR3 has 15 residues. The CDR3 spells CASSLTGVGNQPQHF. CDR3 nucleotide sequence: TGTGCCAGCAGCTTGACAGGGGTTGGCAATCAGCCCCAGCATTTT.

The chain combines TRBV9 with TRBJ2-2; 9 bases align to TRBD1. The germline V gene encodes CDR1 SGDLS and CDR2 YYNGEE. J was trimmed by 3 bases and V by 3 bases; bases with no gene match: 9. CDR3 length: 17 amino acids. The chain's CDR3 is CASSAPARTGDTGELFF. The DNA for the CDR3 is TGTGCCAGCAGCGCGCCCGCTCGGACAGGGGACACCGGGGAGCTGTTTTTT.

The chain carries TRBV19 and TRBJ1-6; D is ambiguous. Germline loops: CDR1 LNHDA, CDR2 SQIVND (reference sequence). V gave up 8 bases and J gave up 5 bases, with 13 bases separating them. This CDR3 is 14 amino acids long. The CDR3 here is CASCSWENNSPLHF. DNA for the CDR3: TGTGCCAGTTGTTCGTGGGAAAATAATTCACCCCTCCACTTT.

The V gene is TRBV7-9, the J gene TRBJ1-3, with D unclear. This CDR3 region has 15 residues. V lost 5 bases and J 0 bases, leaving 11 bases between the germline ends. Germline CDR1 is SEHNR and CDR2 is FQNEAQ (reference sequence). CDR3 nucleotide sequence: TGTGCCAGCAGCCCAGCGAGCCTCTCTGGAAACACCATATATTTT. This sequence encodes CASSPASLSGNTIYF.

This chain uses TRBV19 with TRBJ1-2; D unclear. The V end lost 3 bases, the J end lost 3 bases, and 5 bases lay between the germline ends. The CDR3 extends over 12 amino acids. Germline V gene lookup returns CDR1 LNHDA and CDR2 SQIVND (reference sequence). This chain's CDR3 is CASSMGDYGYTF. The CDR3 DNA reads TGTGCCAGTAGTATGGGCGACTATGGCTACACCTTC.

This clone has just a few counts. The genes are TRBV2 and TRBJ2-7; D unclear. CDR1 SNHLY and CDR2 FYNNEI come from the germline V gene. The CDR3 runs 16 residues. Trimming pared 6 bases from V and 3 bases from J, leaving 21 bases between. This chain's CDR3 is CASSSPDRTTNYEQYF. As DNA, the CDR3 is TGTGCCAGCAGCTCCCCAGACCGCACGACCAACTACGAGCAGTACTTC.

In nucleotides, the CDR3 is TGTGCCAGCAGCTTCCCCGGGACTCACCAAGAGACCCAGTACTTC. It yields the protein CASSFPGTHQETQYF. The genes are TRBV7-8 and TRBJ2-5, with TRBD2 as a possible D gene (6 bases). Trimming took 3 bases from V and 0 from J, leaving 11 bases between them. CDR3 length: 15 amino acids. The germline V gene encodes CDR1 SGHVS and CDR2 FQNEAQ.

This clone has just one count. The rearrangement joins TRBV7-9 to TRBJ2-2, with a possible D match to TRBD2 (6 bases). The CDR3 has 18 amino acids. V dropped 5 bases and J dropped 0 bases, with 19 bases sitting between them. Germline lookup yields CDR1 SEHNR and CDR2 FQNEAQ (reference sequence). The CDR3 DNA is TGTGCCAGCAGCCAGGGAGGCAGCTGGCCAGCGAACACCGGGGAGCTGTTTTTT. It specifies CASSQGGSWPANTGELFF.

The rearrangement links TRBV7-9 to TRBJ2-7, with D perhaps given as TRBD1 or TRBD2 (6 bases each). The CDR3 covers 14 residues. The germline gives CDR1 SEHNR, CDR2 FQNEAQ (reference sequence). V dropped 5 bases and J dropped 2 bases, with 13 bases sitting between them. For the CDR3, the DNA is TGTGCCAGCAGCCGAGGGGGGTTTACCTACGAGCAGTACTTC. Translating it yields CASSRGGFTYEQYF.

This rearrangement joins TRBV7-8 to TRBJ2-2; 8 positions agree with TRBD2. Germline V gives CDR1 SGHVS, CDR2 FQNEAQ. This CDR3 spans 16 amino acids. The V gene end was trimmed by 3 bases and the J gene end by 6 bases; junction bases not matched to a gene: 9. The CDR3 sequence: CASSFVEREKSGELFF. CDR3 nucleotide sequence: TGTGCCAGCAGCTTCGTGGAGCGGGAGAAATCCGGGGAGCTGTTTTTT. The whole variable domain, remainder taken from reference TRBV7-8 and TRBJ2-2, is GAGVSQSPRYKVAKRGQDVALRCDPISGHVSLFWYQQALGQGPEFLTYFQNEAQLDKSGLPSDRFFAERPEGSVSTLKIQRTQQEDSAVYLCASSFVEREKSGELFFGEGSRLTVL.

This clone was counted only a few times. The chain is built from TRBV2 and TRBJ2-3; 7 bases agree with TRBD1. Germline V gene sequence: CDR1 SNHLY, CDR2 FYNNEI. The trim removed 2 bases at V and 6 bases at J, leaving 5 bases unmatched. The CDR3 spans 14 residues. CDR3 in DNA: TGTGCCAGCAGTGAATTCAGGGGGTGGGATACGCAGTATTTT. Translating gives CASSEFRGWDTQYF.

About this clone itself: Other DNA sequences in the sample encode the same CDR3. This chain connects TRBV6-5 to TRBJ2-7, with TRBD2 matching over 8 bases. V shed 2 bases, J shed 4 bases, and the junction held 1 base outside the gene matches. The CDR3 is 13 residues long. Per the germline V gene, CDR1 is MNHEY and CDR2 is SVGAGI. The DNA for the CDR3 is TGTGCCAGCAGTTACGCTAGCGGGTACGAGCAGTACTTC. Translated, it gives CASSYASGYEQYF.

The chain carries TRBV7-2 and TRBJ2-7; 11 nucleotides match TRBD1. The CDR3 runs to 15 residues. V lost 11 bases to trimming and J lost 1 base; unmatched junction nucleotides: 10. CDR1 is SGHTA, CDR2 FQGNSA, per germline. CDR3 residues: CACRRGTGGSYEQYF. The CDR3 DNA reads TGTGCCTGCCGGCGTGGGACAGGGGGATCCTACGAGCAGTACTTC.

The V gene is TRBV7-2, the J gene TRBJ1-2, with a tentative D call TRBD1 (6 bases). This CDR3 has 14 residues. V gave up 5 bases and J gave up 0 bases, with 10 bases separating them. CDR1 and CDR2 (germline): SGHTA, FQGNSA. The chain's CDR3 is CASSAGGPNYGYTF. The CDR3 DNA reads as TGTGCCAGCAGCGCGGGGGGCCCTAACTATGGCTACACCTTC.

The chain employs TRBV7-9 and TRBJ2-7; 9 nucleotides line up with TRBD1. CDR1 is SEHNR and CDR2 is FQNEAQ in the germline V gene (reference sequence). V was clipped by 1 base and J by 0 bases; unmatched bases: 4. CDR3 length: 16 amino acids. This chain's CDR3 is CASSLVVTGGSYEQYF. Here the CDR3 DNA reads TGTGCCAGCAGCTTAGTTGTGACAGGGGGCTCCTACGAGCAGTACTTC.

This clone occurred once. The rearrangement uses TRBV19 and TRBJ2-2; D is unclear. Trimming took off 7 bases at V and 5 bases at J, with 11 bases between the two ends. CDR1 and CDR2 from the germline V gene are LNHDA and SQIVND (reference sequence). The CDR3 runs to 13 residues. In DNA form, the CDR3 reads TGTGCCAGTACGGAGACACTAACCGGGGAGCTGTTTTTT. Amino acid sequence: CASTETLTGELFF.

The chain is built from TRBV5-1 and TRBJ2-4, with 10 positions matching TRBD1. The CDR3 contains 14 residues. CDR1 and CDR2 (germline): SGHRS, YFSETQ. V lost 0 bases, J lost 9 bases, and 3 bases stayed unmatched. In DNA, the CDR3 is TGCGCCAGCAGCTTGGCCGGGACAGGGGCCATTCAGTACTTC. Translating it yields CASSLAGTGAIQYF. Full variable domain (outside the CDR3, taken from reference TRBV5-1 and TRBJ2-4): KAGVTQTPRYLIKTRGQQVTLSCSPISGHRSVSWYQQTPGQGLQFLFEYFSETQRNKGNFPGRFSGRQFSNSRSEMNVSTLELGDSALYLCASSLAGTGAIQYFGAGTRLSVL.

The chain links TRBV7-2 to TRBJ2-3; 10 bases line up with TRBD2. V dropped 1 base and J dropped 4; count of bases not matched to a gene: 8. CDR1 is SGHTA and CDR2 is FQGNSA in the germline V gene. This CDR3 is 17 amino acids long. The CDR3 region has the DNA TGTGCCAGCAGCTTAGAAGGGAAGCGGGAGGGCCCAGATACGCAGTATTTT. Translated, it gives CASSLEGKREGPDTQYF.

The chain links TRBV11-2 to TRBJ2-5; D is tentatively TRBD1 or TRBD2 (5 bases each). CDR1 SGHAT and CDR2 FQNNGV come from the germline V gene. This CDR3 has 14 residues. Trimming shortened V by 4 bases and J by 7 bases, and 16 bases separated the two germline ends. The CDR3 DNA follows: TGTGCCAGCAGCTCCACCCGGGGCCGGGGGACCCAGTACTTC. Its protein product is CASSSTRGRGTQYF.

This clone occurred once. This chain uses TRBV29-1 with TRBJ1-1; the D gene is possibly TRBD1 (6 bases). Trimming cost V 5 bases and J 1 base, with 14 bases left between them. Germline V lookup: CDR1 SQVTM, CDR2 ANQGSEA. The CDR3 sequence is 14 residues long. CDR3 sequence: CSVRGGQGNTEAFF. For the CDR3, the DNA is TGCAGCGTTCGCGGGGGGCAAGGGAACACTGAAGCTTTCTTT.

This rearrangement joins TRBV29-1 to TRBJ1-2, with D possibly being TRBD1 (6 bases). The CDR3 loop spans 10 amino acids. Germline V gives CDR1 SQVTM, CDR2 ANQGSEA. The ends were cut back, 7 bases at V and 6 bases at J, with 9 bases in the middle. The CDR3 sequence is CSGGGDGYTF. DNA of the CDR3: TGCAGCGGGGGGGGCGATGGCTACACCTTC.

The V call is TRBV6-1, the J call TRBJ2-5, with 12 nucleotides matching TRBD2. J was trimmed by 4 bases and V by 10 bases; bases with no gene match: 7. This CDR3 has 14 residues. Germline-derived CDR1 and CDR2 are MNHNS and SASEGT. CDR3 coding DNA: TGTGCCACGCGGGCTAGCGGGAGGGGAGAGACCCAGTACTTC. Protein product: CATRASGRGETQYF.

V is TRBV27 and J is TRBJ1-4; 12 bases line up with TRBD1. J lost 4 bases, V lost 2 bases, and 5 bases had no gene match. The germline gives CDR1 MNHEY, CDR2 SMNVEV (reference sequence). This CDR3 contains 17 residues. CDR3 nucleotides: TGTGCCAGCAGTTTACAGGGGACAGGGGGCATTAATGAAAAACTGTTTTTT. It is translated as CASSLQGTGGINEKLFF.